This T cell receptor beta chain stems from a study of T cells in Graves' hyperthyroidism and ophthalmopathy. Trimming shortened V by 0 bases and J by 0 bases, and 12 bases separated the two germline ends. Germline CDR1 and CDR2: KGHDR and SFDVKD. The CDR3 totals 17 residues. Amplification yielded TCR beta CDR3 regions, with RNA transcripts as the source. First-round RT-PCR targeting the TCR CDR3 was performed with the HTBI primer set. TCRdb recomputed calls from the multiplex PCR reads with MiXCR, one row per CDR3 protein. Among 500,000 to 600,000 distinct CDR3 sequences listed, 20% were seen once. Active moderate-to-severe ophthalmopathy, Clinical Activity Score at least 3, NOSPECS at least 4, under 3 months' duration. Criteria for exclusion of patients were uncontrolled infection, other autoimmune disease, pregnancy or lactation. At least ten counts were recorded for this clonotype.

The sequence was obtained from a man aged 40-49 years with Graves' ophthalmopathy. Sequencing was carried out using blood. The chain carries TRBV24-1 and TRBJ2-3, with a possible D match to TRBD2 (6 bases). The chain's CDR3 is CATSDLRGGWSTDTQYF. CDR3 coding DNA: TGTGCCACCAGTGATTTGAGGGGAGGTTGGAGCACAGATACGCAGTATTTT.